One and the same sample provided the 7 T cell receptor beta chains below, sequenced in a study of Tregs in tolerant kidney transplant recipients. The assay was immunoSEQ multiplex PCR, and TCRdb's table has in-frame clones only and misses some. The sample has about 110,000 clones, about 90% seen once. This material consisted of CD4+ T cells from blood, taken before the transplant. Every receptor here comes from a human donor who received a combined kidney and bone marrow transplant.

The gene calls are TRBV11-2 and TRBJ2-7, with 10 nucleotides matching TRBD1. CDR1 SGHAT and CDR2 FQNNGV come from the germline V gene. The CDR3 is 13 residues long. V trimming: 4 bases; J trimming: 4 bases; junction bases outside the gene matches: 1. CDR3 sequence (DNA): TGTGCCAGCAGCTCGGGACAGGGGTACGAGCAGTACTTC. It translates to CASSSGQGYEQYF. The full variable domain, in which reference TRBV11-2 and TRBJ2-7 provide the parts outside the CDR3, is EAGVAQSPRYKIIEKRQSVAFWCNPISGHATLYWYQQILGQGPKLLIQFQNNGVVDDSQLPKDRFSAERLKGVDSTLKIQPAKLEDSAVYLCASSSGQGYEQYFGPGTRLTVT.

The chain couples TRBV5-1 to TRBJ2-4; 7 bases agree with TRBD1. The CDR3 is 18 amino acids. Per the germline V gene, CDR1 is SGHRS and CDR2 is YFSETQ. With 0 bases clipped from V and 11 bases from J, the junction kept 20 bases outside the gene matches. CDR3 bases: TGCGCCAGCAGCTTGGTTTTACCCGGGGACAGCCCCAAAAAGGTTCAGTACTTC. Translated: CASSLVLPGDSPKKVQYF.

The CDR3 nucleotides are TGTGCCAGCAGCACCCGACAGGGGGAAGTTGTGAGACAGTTCTTC. Protein: CASSTRQGEVVRQFF. The chain uses TRBV7-2 and TRBJ2-1, with 9 bases lining up with TRBD1. V was clipped by 5 bases and J by 13 bases; unmatched bases: 15. CDR1 is SGHTA and CDR2 is FQGNSA in the germline V gene. CDR3 length equals 15 residues.

This clone was found once. This chain joins TRBV7-9 and TRBJ2-2, with a possible D match to TRBD1 (6 bases). Germline lookup yields CDR1 SEHNR and CDR2 FQNEAQ (reference sequence). V shed 5 bases and J shed 3 bases, with 16 bases lying between them. This CDR3 region has 16 residues. The CDR3 DNA follows: TGTGCCAGCAGCCCACCCGGACAGAAGTACACCGGGGAGCTGTTTTTT. Protein sequence: CASSPPGQKYTGELFF.

V gene TRBV10-3 combines with J gene TRBJ1-3, with 7 bases that match TRBD1. The ends lost 0 bases at V and 5 bases at J; junction bases unmatched: 7. The CDR3 is 16 amino acids. Germline CDR1 ENHRY, CDR2 SYGVKD. Here the CDR3 reads CAISESRPGGRNTIYF. The CDR3 DNA reads as TGTGCCATCAGTGAGTCTCGACCAGGGGGACGAAACACCATATATTTT.

The rearrangement uses TRBV5-8 and TRBJ1-2; TRBD1 agrees at 9 bases. The V segment lost 3 bases and the J segment 7 bases; nucleotides outside the gene matches: 13. The germline gives CDR1 SGHTS, CDR2 YDEGEE. CDR3 length equals 16 residues. CDR3 DNA sequence: TGTGCCAGCAGCTCCGGCCCCGGACAGGGGACGAGTGGCTACACCTTC. Amino acids: CASSSGPGQGTSGYTF.

The chain couples TRBV19 to TRBJ2-1, with TRBD1 matching over 7 bases. The CDR3 loop spans 13 amino acids. The trim removed 5 bases at V and 8 bases at J, leaving 6 bases unmatched. Germline CDR1 LNHDA, CDR2 SQIVND (reference sequence). The CDR3 DNA reads TGTGCCAGTAGTTCCCGACAGGGCGATGAGCAGTTCTTC. This translates into CASSSRQGDEQFF. The full variable domain, rest sourced from reference TRBV19 and TRBJ2-1, is DGGITQSPKYLFRKEGQNVTLSCEQNLNHDAMYWYRQDPGQGLRLIYYSQIVNDFQKGDIAEGYSVSREKKESFPLTVTSAQKNPTAFYLCASSSRQGDEQFFGPGTRLTVL.